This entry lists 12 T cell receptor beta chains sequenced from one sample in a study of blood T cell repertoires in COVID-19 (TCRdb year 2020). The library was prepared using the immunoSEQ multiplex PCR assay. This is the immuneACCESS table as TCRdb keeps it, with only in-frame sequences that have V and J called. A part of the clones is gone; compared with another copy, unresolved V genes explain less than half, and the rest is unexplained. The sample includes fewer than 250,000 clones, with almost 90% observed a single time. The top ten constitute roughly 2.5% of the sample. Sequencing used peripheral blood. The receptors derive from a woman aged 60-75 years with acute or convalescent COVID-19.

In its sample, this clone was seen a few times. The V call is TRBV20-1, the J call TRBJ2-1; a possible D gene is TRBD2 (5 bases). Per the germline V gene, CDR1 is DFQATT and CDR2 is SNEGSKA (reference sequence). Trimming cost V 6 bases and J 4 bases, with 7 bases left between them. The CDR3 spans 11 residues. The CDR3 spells CSAAEYNEQFF. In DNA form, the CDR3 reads TGCAGTGCAGCGGAGTACAATGAGCAGTTCTTC.

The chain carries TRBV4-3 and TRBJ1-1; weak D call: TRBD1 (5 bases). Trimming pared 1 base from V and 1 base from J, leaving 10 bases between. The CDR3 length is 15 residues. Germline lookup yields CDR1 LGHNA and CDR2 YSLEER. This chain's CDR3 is CASSQVQGSNTEAFF. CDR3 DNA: TGCGCCAGCAGCCAAGTTCAGGGTTCGAACACTGAAGCTTTCTTT.

Written as DNA, the CDR3 is TGTGCCAGTAGTATACAGGGTGGCTATGGCTACACCTTC. Translating gives CASSIQGGYGYTF. The chain couples TRBV19 to TRBJ1-2, with a weak D call TRBD1 (5 bases). CDR3 length equals 13 residues. The germline gives CDR1 LNHDA, CDR2 SQIVND (reference sequence). Deletions cut 2 bases from V and 4 bases from J, with 8 bases between.

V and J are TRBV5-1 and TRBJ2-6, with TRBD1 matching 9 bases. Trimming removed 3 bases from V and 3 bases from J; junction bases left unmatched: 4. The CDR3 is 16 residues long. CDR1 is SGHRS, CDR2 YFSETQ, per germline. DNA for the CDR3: TGCGCCAGCAGCTCAACAGGGGGCAGTGGGGCCAACGTCCTGACTTTC. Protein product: CASSSTGGSGANVLTF.

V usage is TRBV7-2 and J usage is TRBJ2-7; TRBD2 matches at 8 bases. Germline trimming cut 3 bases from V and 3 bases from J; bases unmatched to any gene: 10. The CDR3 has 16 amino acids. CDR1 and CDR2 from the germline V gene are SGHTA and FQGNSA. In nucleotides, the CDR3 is TGTGCCAGCAGCTTCAGCGACAGCGGGAGTGTCTACGAGCAGTACTTC. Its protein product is CASSFSDSGSVYEQYF. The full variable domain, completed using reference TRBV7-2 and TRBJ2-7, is GAGVSQSPSNKVTEKGKDVELRCDPISGHTALYWYRQSLGQGLEFLIYFQGNSAPDKSGLPSDRFSAERTGGSVSTLTIQRTQQEDSAVYLCASSFSDSGSVYEQYFGPGTRLTVT.

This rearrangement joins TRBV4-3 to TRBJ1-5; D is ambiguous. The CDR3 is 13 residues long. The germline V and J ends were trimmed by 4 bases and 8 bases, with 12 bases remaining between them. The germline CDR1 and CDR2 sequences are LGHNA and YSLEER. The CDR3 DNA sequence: TGCGCCAGCAGCCCAGGACTGGAGGAGCCCCAGCATTTT. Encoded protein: CASSPGLEEPQHF.

CDR3: CASRGTGGGWNTEAFF. CDR3 sequence (DNA): TGTGCCAGTAGAGGGACAGGGGGCGGTTGGAACACTGAAGCTTTCTTT. This chain uses TRBV19 with TRBJ1-1, with TRBD1 matching 12 bases. Germline-derived CDR1 and CDR2 are LNHDA and SQIVND (reference sequence). V was clipped by 6 bases and J by 1 base; unmatched bases: 6. The CDR3 sequence is 16 residues long.

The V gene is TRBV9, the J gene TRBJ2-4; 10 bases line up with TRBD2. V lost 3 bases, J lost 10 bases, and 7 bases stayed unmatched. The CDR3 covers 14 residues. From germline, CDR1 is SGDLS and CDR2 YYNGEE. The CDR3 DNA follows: TGTGCCAGCAGCGCGGTAGGGACTAGCGTTATTCAGTACTTC. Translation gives CASSAVGTSVIQYF.

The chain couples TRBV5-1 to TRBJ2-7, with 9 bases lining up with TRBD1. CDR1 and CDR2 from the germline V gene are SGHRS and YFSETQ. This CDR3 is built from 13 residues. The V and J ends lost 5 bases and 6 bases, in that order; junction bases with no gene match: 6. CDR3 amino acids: CASRTGTGTEQYF. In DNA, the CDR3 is TGCGCCAGCAGGACCGGGACAGGGACCGAGCAGTACTTC.

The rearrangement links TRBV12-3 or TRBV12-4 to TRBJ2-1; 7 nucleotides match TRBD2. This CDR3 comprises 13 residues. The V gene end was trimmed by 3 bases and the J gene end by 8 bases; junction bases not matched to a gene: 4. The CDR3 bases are TGTGCCAGCAGTTTGCCAGCGGGATATGAGCAGTTCTTC. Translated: CASSLPAGYEQFF.

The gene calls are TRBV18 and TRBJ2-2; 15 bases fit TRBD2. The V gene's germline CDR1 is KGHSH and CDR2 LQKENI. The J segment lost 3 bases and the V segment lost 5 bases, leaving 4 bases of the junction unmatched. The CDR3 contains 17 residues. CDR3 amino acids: CASSSGLAGGHTGELFF. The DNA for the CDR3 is TGTGCCAGCTCATCTGGACTAGCGGGAGGGCACACCGGGGAGCTGTTTTTT. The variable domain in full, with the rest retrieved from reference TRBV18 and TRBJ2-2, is NAGVMQNPRHLVRRRGQEARLRCSPMKGHSHVYWYRQLPEEGLKFMVYLQKENIIDESGMPKERFSAEFPKEGPSILRIQQVVRGDSAAYFCASSSGLAGGHTGELFFGEGSRLTVL.

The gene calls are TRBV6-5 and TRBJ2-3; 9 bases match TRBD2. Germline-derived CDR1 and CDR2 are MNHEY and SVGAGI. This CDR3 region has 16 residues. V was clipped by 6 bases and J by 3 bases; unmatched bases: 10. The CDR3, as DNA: TGTGCCAGCAGCTACCTAGCGGGACGTGGTACAGATACGCAGTATTTT. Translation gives CASSYLAGRGTDTQYF.